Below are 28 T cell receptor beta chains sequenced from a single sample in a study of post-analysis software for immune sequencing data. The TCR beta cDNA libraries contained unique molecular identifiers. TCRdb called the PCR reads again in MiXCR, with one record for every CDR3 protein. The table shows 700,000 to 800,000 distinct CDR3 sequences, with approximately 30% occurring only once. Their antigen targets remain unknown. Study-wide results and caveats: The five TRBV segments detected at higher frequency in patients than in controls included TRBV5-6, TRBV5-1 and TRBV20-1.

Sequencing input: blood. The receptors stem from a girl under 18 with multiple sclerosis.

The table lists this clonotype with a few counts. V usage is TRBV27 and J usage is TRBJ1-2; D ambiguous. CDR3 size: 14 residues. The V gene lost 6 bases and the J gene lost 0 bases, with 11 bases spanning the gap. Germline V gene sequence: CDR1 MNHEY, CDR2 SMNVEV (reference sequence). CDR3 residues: CASRKTVANYGYTF. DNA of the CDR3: TGTGCCAGCAGGAAGACGGTAGCTAACTATGGCTACACCTTC.

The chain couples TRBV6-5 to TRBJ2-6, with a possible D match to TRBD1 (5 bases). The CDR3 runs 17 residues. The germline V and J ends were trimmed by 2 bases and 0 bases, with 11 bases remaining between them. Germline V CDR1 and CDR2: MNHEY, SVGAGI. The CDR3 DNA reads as TGTGCCAGCAGTTACGAAGCAGGGCTCTCTGGGGCCAACGTCCTGACTTTC. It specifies CASSYEAGLSGANVLTF.

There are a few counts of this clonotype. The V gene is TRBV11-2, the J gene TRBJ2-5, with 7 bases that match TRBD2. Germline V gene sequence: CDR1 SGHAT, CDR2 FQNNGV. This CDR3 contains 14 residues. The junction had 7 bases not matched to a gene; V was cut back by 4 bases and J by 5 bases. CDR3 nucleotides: TGTGCCAGCAGCTGCGGGGGTATTGATGAGACCCAGTACTTC. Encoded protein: CASSCGGIDETQYF.

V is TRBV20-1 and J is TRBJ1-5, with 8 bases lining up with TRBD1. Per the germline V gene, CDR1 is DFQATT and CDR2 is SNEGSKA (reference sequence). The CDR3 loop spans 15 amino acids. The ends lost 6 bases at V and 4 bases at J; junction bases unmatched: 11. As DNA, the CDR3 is TGCAGTGCCTGGGGGGGGACAGGCGCAAATCAGCCCCAGCATTTT. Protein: CSAWGGTGANQPQHF.

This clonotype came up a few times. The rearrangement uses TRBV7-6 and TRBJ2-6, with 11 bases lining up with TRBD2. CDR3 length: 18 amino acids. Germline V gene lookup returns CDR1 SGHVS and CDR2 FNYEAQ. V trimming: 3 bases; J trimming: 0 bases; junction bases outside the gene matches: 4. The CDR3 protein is CASSFRLAGISGANVLTF. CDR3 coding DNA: TGTGCCAGCAGCTTCCGACTAGCGGGGATCTCTGGGGCCAACGTCCTGACTTTC.

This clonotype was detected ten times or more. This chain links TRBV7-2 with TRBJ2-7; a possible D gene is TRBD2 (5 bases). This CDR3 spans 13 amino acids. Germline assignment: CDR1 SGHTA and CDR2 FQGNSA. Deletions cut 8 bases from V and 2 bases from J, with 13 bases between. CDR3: CASSSDWPYEQYF. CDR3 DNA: TGTGCCAGCTCTTCGGACTGGCCCTACGAGCAGTACTTC. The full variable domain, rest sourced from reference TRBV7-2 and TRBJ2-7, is GAGVSQSPSNKVTEKGKDVELRCDPISGHTALYWYRQSLGQGLEFLIYFQGNSAPDKSGLPSDRFSAERTGGSVSTLTIQRTQQEDSAVYLCASSSDWPYEQYFGPGTRLTVT.

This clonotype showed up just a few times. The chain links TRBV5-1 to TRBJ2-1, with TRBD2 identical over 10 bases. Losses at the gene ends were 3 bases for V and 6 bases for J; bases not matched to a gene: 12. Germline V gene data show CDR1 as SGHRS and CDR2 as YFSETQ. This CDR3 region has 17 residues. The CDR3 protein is CASSSRQRSGGLNEQFF. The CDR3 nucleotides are TGCGCCAGCAGCTCCCGCCAACGTAGCGGGGGGCTCAATGAGCAGTTCTTC.

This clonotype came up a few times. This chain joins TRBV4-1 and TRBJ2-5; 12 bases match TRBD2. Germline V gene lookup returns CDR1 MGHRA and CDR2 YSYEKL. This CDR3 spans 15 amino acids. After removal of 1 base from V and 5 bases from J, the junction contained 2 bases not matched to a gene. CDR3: CASSQVTSGGETQYF. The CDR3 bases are TGCGCCAGCAGCCAAGTGACTAGCGGGGGTGAGACCCAGTACTTC.

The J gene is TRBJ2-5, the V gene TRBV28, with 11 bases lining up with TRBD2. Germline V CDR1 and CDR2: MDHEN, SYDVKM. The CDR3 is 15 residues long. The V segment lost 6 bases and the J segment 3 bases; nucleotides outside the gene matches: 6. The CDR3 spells CASSAGTSGKETQYF. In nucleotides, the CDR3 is TGTGCCAGCAGCGCCGGGACTAGCGGTAAAGAGACCCAGTACTTC.

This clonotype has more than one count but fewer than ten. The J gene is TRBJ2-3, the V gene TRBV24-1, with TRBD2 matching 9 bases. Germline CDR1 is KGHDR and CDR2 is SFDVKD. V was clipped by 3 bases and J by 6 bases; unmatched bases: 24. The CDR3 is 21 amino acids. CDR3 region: CATSDTYLSSRRGGTTDTQYF. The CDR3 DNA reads TGTGCCACCAGTGATACTTACCTTTCTTCGCGGCGGGGGGGCACTACGGATACGCAGTATTTT.

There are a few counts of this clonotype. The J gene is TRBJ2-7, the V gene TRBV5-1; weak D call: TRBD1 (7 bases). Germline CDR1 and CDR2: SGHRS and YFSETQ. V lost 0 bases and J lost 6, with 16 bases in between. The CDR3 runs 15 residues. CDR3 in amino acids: CASSLGSGQGGEQYF. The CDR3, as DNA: TGCGCCAGCAGCTTGGGCAGTGGGCAGGGGGGCGAGCAGTACTTC.

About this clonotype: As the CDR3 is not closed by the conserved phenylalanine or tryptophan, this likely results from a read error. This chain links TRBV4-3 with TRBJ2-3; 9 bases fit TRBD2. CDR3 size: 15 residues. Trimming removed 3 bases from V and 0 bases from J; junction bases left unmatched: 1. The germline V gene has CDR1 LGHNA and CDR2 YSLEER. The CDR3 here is CASSQTSGSTDTQYL. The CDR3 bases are TGCGCCAGCAGCCAGACTAGCGGAAGCACAGATACGCAGTATTTG.

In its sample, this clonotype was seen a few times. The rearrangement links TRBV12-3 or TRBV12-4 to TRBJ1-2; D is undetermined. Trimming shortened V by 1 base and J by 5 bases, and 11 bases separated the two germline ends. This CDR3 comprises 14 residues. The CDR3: CASSLVVAAYGYTF. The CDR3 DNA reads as TGTGCCAGCAGTTTAGTGGTAGCGGCATATGGCTACACCTTC.

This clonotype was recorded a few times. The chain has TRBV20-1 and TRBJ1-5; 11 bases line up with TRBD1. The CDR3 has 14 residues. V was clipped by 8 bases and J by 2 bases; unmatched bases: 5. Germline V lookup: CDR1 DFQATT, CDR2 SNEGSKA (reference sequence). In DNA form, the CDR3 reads TGCAGTACGGGGACAGGGGGAGGCAATCAGCCCCAGCATTTT. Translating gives CSTGTGGGNQPQHF.

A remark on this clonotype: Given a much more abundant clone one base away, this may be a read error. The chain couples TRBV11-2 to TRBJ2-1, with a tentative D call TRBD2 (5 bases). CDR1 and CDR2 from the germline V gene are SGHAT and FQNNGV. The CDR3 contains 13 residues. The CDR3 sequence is CASSLSSGNGQFF. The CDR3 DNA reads TGTGCCAGCAGCTTAAGTTCGGGAAATGGGCAGTTCTTC.

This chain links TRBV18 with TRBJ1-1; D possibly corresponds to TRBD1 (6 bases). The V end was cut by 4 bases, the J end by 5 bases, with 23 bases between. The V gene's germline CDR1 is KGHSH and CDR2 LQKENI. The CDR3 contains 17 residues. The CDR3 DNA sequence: TGTGCCAGCTCACGAGATTTACCGAGACAGGACGTTACTGAAGCTTTCTTT. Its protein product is CASSRDLPRQDVTEAFF.

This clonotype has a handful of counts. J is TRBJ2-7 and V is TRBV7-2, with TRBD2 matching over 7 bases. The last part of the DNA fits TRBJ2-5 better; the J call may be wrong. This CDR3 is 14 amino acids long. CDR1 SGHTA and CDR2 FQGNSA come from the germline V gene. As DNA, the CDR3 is TGTGCCAGCAGCTGGGGCGGGAGTGAAAAGACCCAGTACTTC. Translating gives CASSWGGSEKTQYF.

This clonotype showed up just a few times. CDR3 coding DNA: TGTGCCAGCAGTTACCTGGGACTAGCGGAATACGAGCAGTACTTC. Translation: CASSYLGLAEYEQYF. V and J are TRBV6-2 or TRBV6-3 and TRBJ2-7; TRBD2 agrees at 11 bases. V lost 2 bases and J lost 4; bases outside the gene matches: 4. From germline, CDR1 is MNHEY and CDR2 SVGEGT. This CDR3 comprises 15 residues.

The CDR3 reads CASSRAGGRTDTQYF. The CDR3 DNA reads as TGTGCCAGCAGCAGGGCGGGGGGACGCACAGATACGCAGTATTTT. This rearrangement joins TRBV9 to TRBJ2-3; the match to TRBD2 covers 8 bases. The trim removed 4 bases at V and 1 base at J, leaving 5 bases unmatched. Germline-derived CDR1 and CDR2 are SGDLS and YYNGEE. The CDR3 covers 15 residues.

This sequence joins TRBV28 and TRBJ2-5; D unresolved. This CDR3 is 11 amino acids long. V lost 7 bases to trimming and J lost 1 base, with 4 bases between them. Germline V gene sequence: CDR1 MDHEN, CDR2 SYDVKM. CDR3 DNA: TGTGCCAGCATTCTCCAAGAGACCCAGTACTTC. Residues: CASILQETQYF.

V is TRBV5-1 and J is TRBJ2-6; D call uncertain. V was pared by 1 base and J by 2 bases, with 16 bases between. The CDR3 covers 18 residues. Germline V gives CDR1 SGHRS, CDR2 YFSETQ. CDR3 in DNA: TGCGCCAGCAGCTTGCGGGCCAGCGTCGGGCCTGGGGCCAACGTCCTGACTTTC. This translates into CASSLRASVGPGANVLTF.

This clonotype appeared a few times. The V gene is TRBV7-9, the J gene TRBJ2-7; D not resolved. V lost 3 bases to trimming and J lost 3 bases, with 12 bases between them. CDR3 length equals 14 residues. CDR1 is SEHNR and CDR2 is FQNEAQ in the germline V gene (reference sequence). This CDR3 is CASSLAEVSYEQYF. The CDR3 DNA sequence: TGTGCCAGCAGCTTGGCGGAAGTCAGCTACGAGCAGTACTTC. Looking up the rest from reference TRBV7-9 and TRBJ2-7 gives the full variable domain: DTGVSQNPRHKITKRGQNVTFRCDPISEHNRLYWYRQTLGQGPEFLTYFQNEAQLEKSRLLSDRFSAERPKGSFSTLEIQRTEQGDSAMYLCASSLAEVSYEQYFGPGTRLTVT.

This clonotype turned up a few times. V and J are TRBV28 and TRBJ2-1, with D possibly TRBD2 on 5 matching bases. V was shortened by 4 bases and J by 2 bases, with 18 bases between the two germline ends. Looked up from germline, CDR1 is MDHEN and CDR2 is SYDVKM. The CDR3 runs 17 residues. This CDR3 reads CASSSNDPRGTYNEQFF. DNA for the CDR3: TGTGCCAGCAGTTCAAACGACCCCCGAGGGACCTACAATGAGCAGTTCTTC.

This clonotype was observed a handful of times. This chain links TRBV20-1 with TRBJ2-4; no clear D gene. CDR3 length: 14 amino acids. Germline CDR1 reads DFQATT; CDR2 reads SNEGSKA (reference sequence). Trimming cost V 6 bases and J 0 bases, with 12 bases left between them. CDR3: CSATPGLAKNIQYF. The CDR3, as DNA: TGCAGTGCCACCCCTGGGCTAGCCAAAAACATTCAGTACTTC.

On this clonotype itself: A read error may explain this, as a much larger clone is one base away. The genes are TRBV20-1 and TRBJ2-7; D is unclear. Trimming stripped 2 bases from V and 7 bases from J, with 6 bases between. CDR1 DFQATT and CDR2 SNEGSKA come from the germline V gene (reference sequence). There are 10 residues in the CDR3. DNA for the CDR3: TGCAGTGCTAGAACTCGAGAGCAGTACGTC. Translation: CSARTREQYV.

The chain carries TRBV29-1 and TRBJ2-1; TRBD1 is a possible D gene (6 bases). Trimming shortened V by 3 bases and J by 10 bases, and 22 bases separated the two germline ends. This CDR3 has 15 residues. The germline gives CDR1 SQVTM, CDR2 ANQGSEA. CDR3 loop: CSVELMGHRSYEQFF. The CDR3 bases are TGCAGCGTTGAGCTCATGGGACACCGTTCCTACGAGCAGTTCTTC.

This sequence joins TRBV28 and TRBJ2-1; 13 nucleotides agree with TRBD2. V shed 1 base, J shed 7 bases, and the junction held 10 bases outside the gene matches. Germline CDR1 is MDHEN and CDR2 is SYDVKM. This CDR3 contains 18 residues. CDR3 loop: CASSLYGLAGDVGNEQFF. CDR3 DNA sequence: TGTGCCAGCAGTTTATACGGACTAGCGGGAGATGTTGGTAATGAGCAGTTCTTC. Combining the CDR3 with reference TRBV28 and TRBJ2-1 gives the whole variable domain DVKVTQSSRYLVKRTGEKVFLECVQDMDHENMFWYRQDPGLGLRLIYFSYDVKMKEKGDIPEGYSVSREKKERFSLILESASTNQTSMYLCASSLYGLAGDVGNEQFFGPGTRLTVL.

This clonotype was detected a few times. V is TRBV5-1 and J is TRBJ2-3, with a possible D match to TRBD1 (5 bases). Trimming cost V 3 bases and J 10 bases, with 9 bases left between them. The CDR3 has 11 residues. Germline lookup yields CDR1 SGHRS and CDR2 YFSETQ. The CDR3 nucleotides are TGCGCCAGCAGCTCCAGGGATGCGCAGTATTTT. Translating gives CASSSRDAQYF. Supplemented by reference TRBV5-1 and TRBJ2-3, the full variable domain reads KAGVTQTPRYLIKTRGQQVTLSCSPISGHRSVSWYQQTPGQGLQFLFEYFSETQRNKGNFPGRFSGRQFSNSRSEMNVSTLELGDSALYLCASSSRDAQYFGPGTRLTVL.